These 5 T cell receptor beta chains were sequenced from one sample in a study of beta chain features in type 1 diabetes. Whole-study findings and limits: There was a moderate but significant shortening of TCRB CDR3s in all four CD4+ subsets of Type 1 diabetes patients.

The sequenced template was cDNA made from the entire isolated RNA. Produced via immunoSEQ multiplex PCR; TCRdb's table is partial and in-frame only. The profile covers 150,000 to 200,000 clones, with over 55% appearing a single time and 0.08% to 0.09% taken by the ten largest. Their recognized antigens are unknown. The sample consisted of naive CD4+ T cells from blood. The receptors derive from a man aged 25-40 years with type 1 diabetes.

The chain carries TRBV18 and TRBJ1-6; 8 bases fit TRBD1. After removal of 3 bases from V and 10 bases from J, the junction contained 2 bases not matched to a gene. Germline values: CDR1 KGHSH, CDR2 LQKENI. The CDR3 has 13 residues. CDR3 nucleotides: TGTGCCAGCTCACCGGACAGGGAATCACCCCTCCACTTT. Translating it yields CASSPDRESPLHF.

This rearrangement joins TRBV29-1 to TRBJ2-1; D is uncertain. Trimming shortened V by 4 bases and J by 6 bases, and 10 bases separated the two germline ends. Germline loops: CDR1 SQVTM, CDR2 ANQGSEA. The CDR3 extends over 12 amino acids. Here the CDR3 DNA reads TGCAGCGTTGGCGACACCATCAATGAGCAGTTCTTC. It codes for CSVGDTINEQFF.

The chain uses TRBV30 and TRBJ2-2, with unresolved D. Trimming cost V 1 base and J 6 bases, with 9 bases left between them. Germline CDR1 GTSNPN, CDR2 SVGIG (reference sequence). CDR3 length equals 13 residues. CDR3: CAWSEKVPGELFF. CDR3 DNA sequence: TGTGCCTGGAGTGAAAAGGTCCCCGGGGAGCTGTTTTTT. Full variable domain (missing parts from reference TRBV30 and TRBJ2-2): SQTIHQWPATLVQPVGSPLSLECTVEGTSNPNLYWYRQAAGRGLQLLFYSVGIGQISSEVPQNLSASRPQDRQFILSSKKLLLSDSGFYLCAWSEKVPGELFFGEGSRLTVL.

CDR3 in amino acids: CSLVQERTDTQYF. CDR3 DNA sequence: TGCAGCCTGGTACAGGAACGCACAGATACGCAGTATTTT. The rearrangement uses TRBV29-1 and TRBJ2-3; tentative D call: TRBD1 (5 bases). There are 13 residues in the CDR3. Germline lookup yields CDR1 SQVTM and CDR2 ANQGSEA. V dropped 8 bases and J dropped 1 base, with 13 bases sitting between them.

This chain uses TRBV29-1 with TRBJ1-1, with D possibly TRBD1 on 6 matching bases. CDR1 and CDR2 from the germline V gene are SQVTM and ANQGSEA. This CDR3 region has 11 residues. Trimming took 6 bases from V and 3 from J, leaving 8 bases between them. The CDR3 coding sequence is TGCAGCGTGAACAGGGACACTGAAGCTTTCTTT. Protein sequence: CSVNRDTEAFF.